What follows is one T cell receptor beta chain and its context. The data were taken from a study of blood T cell repertoires in COVID-19. About the study: Acute and convalescent COVID-19 samples came from the United States, Italy and Spain. Sample material is recorded as cDNA or gDNA derived from T cells, B-cell-depleted T cells, or PBMCs.

V was clipped by 6 bases and J by 4 bases, with 19 bases between them. There are 17 residues in the CDR3. Germline V CDR1 and CDR2: KGHSH, LQKENI. Authors' methods: Estimates of nucleated cell counts were drawn from the amplification of reference gene primers. The table came from immunoSEQ multiplex PCR; TCRdb's copy has only in-frame clones and leaves some out. The DNA was the basis for D and trimming; V, J and clone size are from that table. This table has around 160,000 clones, around 84% appearing once. V and J are TRBV18 and TRBJ2-6; maybe TRBD2 (5 bases). Material for sequencing was peripheral blood. This TCR came from a human donor in a cohort sampled during active COVID-19. The CDR3 region has the DNA TGTGCCAGCTCTCGAAGGGCCTCCCCGGGAGGGGCCAACGTCCTGACTTTC. It codes for CASSRRASPGGANVLTF.